The 29 T cell receptor beta chains in this list originate from one sample, sequenced in a study of T cells after yellow fever vaccination (dated by TCRdb to the late 2010s). The sample's treatment or condition label is to be understood as: live attenuated yellow fever vaccine strain. To prepare the library, 5' RACE was applied. Instrument on record: Illumina HiSeq 2500. Using fastp at Q25 and MiXCR, TCRdb reprocessed the public reads and kept productive beta chains. CDR3 protein duplicates are merged, each entry listing the most common genes and DNA. The sample includes some 350,000 distinct CDR3 sequences, with over 8% observed a single time. Jointly, the top ten make up roughly 18% of the sample. The starting material was PBMCs, obtained on the day of the first yellow fever vaccination. The origin of the receptors is a man aged 18 to 30 who received the YFV17D yellow fever vaccine.

Comment on this clonotype: This may arise from a read error, as a much more abundant clone is one base away. The chain uses TRBV12-3 or TRBV12-4 and TRBJ2-3, with D possibly being TRBD1 (6 bases). Trimming cost V 7 bases and J 1 base, with 15 bases left between them. CDR3 length: 15 residues. CDR3 loop: CASNAGGGGTDTQYF. CDR3 nucleotides: TGTGCCAGCAACGCGGGTGGGGGCGGCACAGATACGCAGTATTTT.

This clonotype was detected only a few times. The rearrangement links TRBV6-2 or TRBV6-3 to TRBJ2-1, with TRBD1 matching 9 bases. J lost 7 bases, V lost 5 bases, and 9 bases had no gene match. The germline CDR1 and CDR2 sequences are MNHEY and SVGEGT. The CDR3 sequence is 15 residues long. The CDR3 here is CASSHPGQGKNEQFF. The CDR3 coding sequence is TGTGCCAGCAGTCACCCGGGACAGGGCAAAAATGAGCAGTTCTTC.

This clonotype has only a few counts. The genes are TRBV5-5 and TRBJ1-1; D not certain. V lost 3 bases, J lost 0 bases, and 12 bases lay in between. CDR1 and CDR2 (germline): SGHKS, YYEKEE (reference sequence). The CDR3 has 15 residues. The CDR3 region has the DNA TGTGCCAGCAGCTCACCTCTCCGGCTGAACACTGAAGCTTTCTTT. Amino acids: CASSSPLRLNTEAFF.

This clonotype was picked up a small number of times. A read error is possible here, since a much larger clone lies one base away. This chain links TRBV5-5 with TRBJ1-1; D perhaps matches TRBD1 (6 bases). Trimming took off 3 bases at V and 4 bases at J, with 10 bases between the two ends. Germline V CDR1 and CDR2: SGHKS, YYEKEE (reference sequence). CDR3 length equals 13 residues. DNA for the CDR3: TGTGCCAGCAGCTCCCACAGGGCCACTGAAGCTTTCTTT. Translating gives CASSSHRATEAFF.

The chain combines TRBV4-2 with TRBJ2-2; 9 bases agree with TRBD2. This CDR3 region has 18 residues. Per the germline V gene, CDR1 is LGHNA and CDR2 is YNFKEQ. V was pared by 4 bases and J by 7 bases, with 16 bases of the junction left unmatched. The CDR3 protein is CASSLPLGLAGPDGELFF. CDR3 sequence (DNA): TGTGCCAGCAGCCTCCCTCTGGGGCTAGCGGGGCCGGACGGGGAGCTGTTTTTT.

This clonotype turned up a few times. V and J are TRBV12-3 or TRBV12-4 and TRBJ2-7, with D possibly being TRBD1 or TRBD2 (6 bases each). V was clipped by 4 bases and J by 4 bases, with 20 bases between them. This CDR3 has 16 amino acids. For the CDR3, the DNA is TGTGCCAGCAGTTCCAAACAGGGAGGATTGGTATACGAGCAGTACTTC. Amino acids: CASSSKQGGLVYEQYF.

The J gene is TRBJ2-1, the V gene TRBV6-6, with a possible D match to TRBD1 (6 bases). The CDR3 has 12 residues. Germline V gives CDR1 MNHNY, CDR2 SVGAGI (reference sequence). With 8 bases removed from V and 8 bases from J, the gap between germline ends came to 13 bases. The DNA of the CDR3 is TGTGCCAGCGGGGAACAGGGCTATGAGCAGTTCTTC. As protein: CASGEQGYEQFF.

This clonotype was seen more than once but under ten times. The V gene is TRBV20-1, the J gene TRBJ2-3; D gene uncertain. From germline, CDR1 is DFQATT and CDR2 SNEGSKA (reference sequence). Deletions cut 4 bases from V and 2 bases from J, with 7 bases between. This CDR3 has 12 residues. In DNA, the CDR3 is TGCAGTGCTATTGACGACACAGATACGCAGTATTTT. It codes for CSAIDDTDTQYF.

This clonotype has ten or more counts. The rearrangement joins TRBV7-8 to TRBJ1-6; D unclear. Germline CDR1 SGHVS, CDR2 FQNEAQ. V lost 5 bases and J lost 0, with 17 bases in between. The CDR3 runs 18 residues. This CDR3 reads CASSNPITESSYNSPLHF. CDR3 DNA sequence: TGTGCCAGCAGCAATCCCATTACCGAGAGCTCCTATAATTCACCCCTCCACTTT.

The J gene is TRBJ1-2, the V gene TRBV7-2, with D unclear. CDR1 is SGHTA, CDR2 FQGNSA, per germline. V gave up 5 bases and J gave up 2 bases, with 15 bases separating them. The CDR3 runs to 15 residues. The CDR3 region has the DNA TGTGCCAGCAGCCGATCGGGCCGGCCAAACTATGGCTACACCTTC. Protein sequence: CASSRSGRPNYGYTF.

This clonotype was picked up a small number of times. V and J are TRBV6-2 or TRBV6-3 and TRBJ2-3, with 7 bases matching TRBD1. Germline loops: CDR1 MNHEY, CDR2 SVGEGT. V lost 6 bases to trimming and J lost 6 bases; unmatched junction nucleotides: 6. The CDR3 is 13 residues long. The CDR3 protein is CASRYTGADTQYF. The CDR3 bases are TGTGCCAGCAGGTATACAGGGGCCGATACGCAGTATTTT.

This clonotype was counted between two and nine times. This chain connects TRBV2 to TRBJ1-5, with D perhaps matching TRBD1 (5 bases). Germline CDR1 reads SNHLY; CDR2 reads FYNNEI. This CDR3 has 15 amino acids. Trimming took 5 bases from V and 5 from J, leaving 16 bases between them. The DNA of the CDR3 is TGTGCCAGCAGTCCCCAGGGTATTTGGGATCAGCCCCAGCATTTT. Translation gives CASSPQGIWDQPQHF.

V is TRBV5-1 and J is TRBJ2-3; D gene ambiguous. Per the germline V gene, CDR1 is SGHRS and CDR2 is YFSETQ. Trimming left V 3 bases short and J 4 bases short, with 9 bases between. The CDR3 loop spans 13 amino acids. The CDR3 coding sequence is TGCGCCAGCAGCTGGACGGTTCCAGATACGCAGTATTTT. This gives the protein CASSWTVPDTQYF.

This CDR3 reads CASSLRARLAGGIDEQYF. Here the CDR3 DNA reads TGTGCCAGCAGCTTGCGTGCTCGATTAGCGGGGGGTATTGACGAGCAGTACTTC. V and J are TRBV5-4 and TRBJ2-7; 10 nucleotides agree with TRBD2. Germline CDR1 and CDR2: SGHNT and YYREEE (reference sequence). The CDR3 spans 18 residues. Trimming cost V 1 base and J 5 bases; bases outside gene matches: 15.

The CDR3, as DNA: TGTGCCAGCAGTATGCGGGGGGCAGATACGCAGTATTTT. It codes for CASSMRGADTQYF. The chain combines TRBV27 with TRBJ2-3, with 8 bases matching TRBD2. Germline CDR1 is MNHEY and CDR2 is SMNVEV (reference sequence). The V and J ends lost 5 bases and 4 bases, in that order; junction bases with no gene match: 2. The CDR3 sequence is 13 residues long.

This clonotype was recorded a few times. The chain uses TRBV7-2 and TRBJ1-2; D gene uncertain. This CDR3 is built from 14 residues. The V gene's germline CDR1 is SGHTA and CDR2 FQGNSA. Deletions cut 3 bases from V and 4 bases from J, with 12 bases between. The CDR3 DNA sequence: TGTGCCAGCAGCTTTGCGGGATTGAGCTATGGCTACACCTTC. Encoded protein: CASSFAGLSYGYTF.

This clonotype was recorded at least ten times. The chain has TRBV5-5 and TRBJ2-1, with D tentatively TRBD2 (5 bases). The CDR3 spans 14 residues. Germline CDR1 SGHKS, CDR2 YYEKEE (reference sequence). Trimming stripped 4 bases from V and 6 bases from J, with 14 bases between. CDR3: CASSHYVRGNEQFF. The CDR3 DNA reads TGTGCCAGCAGCCATTATGTACGGGGCAATGAGCAGTTCTTC.

This clonotype was detected many times. V and J are TRBV20-1 and TRBJ2-2, with TRBD2 identical over 9 bases. The V gene's germline CDR1 is DFQATT and CDR2 SNEGSKA (reference sequence). The CDR3 sequence is 15 residues long. Trimming took 1 base from V and 1 from J; bases not matched to a gene: 1. CDR3 bases: TGCAGTGCTAGAGTACTAGCGGGGAACACCGGGGAGCTGTTTTTT. Its protein is CSARVLAGNTGELFF.

The chain joins TRBV4-2 to TRBJ2-6, with 8 positions matching TRBD1. V was pared by 5 bases and J by 4 bases, with 7 bases of the junction left unmatched. This CDR3 has 16 amino acids. Looked up from germline, CDR1 is LGHNA and CDR2 is YNFKEQ. This CDR3 is CASSAQGARGANVLTF. The CDR3, as DNA: TGTGCCAGCAGCGCCCAGGGGGCGAGGGGGGCCAACGTCCTGACTTTC.

This clonotype was detected only a few times. The chain carries TRBV30 and TRBJ1-4, with D unresolved. Trimming cost V 8 bases and J 3 bases, with 13 bases left between them. This CDR3 contains 13 residues. Per germline, CDR1 GTSNPN and CDR2 SVGIG (reference sequence). Written as DNA, the CDR3 is TGTGCCGGAGCGCTCGACTCTAATGAAAAACTGTTTTTT. Translating it yields CAGALDSNEKLFF.

This clonotype showed up just a few times. The chain carries TRBV10-3 and TRBJ2-1, with TRBD2 matching 7 bases. V dropped 0 bases and J dropped 5; count of bases not matched to a gene: 7. The CDR3 totals 16 residues. CDR1 and CDR2 from the germline V gene are ENHRY and SYGVKD. CDR3 residues: CAISESKLADHNEQFF. CDR3 nucleotide sequence: TGTGCCATCAGTGAGTCGAAGCTAGCGGATCACAATGAGCAGTTCTTC.

This clonotype was picked up a small number of times. CDR3 sequence reads: CASMDSSYEQYF. The CDR3 bases are TGTGCCAGCATGGACAGTTCCTACGAGCAGTACTTC. The chain has TRBV12-3 or TRBV12-4 and TRBJ2-7, with TRBD1 as a possible D gene (6 bases). V was cut by 7 bases and J by 1 base, with 8 bases left in between. CDR3 size: 12 residues.

This clonotype occurred many times. The V and J genes are TRBV28 and TRBJ2-4, with TRBD2 as a possible D gene (7 bases). V was trimmed by 6 bases and J by 1 base, leaving 13 bases between them. This CDR3 is built from 15 residues. From germline, CDR1 is MDHEN and CDR2 SYDVKM. CDR3 coding DNA: TGTGCCAGCAGCTCCCGGGGGGCGGCCAAAAACATTCAGTACTTC. Its translation: CASSSRGAAKNIQYF.

This clonotype was seen more than once but under ten times. The rearrangement uses TRBV7-2 and TRBJ2-6; D unresolved. Trimming removed 9 bases from V and 4 bases from J, with 13 bases in between. CDR3 size: 14 residues. The germline gives CDR1 SGHTA, CDR2 FQGNSA. The CDR3 bases are TGTGCCAGTTCAGTTACCTCCGGGGCCAACGTCCTGACTTTC. It is translated as CASSVTSGANVLTF.

Concerning this clonotype itself: Germline and junction disagree at one end, which may indicate a read error. This chain links TRBV2 with TRBJ2-5, with 7 nucleotides matching TRBD2. The CDR3 has 16 amino acids. The germline V gene has CDR1 SNHLY and CDR2 FYNNEI. The CDR3: CTSSERAGLSAETQYF. The CDR3 nucleotides are TGTACCAGCAGTGAGAGAGCGGGACTATCTGCAGAGACCCAGTACTTC.

This clonotype was picked up a small number of times. CDR3 amino acids: CASSLQGNYNEQFF. CDR3 DNA sequence: TGTGCCAGCAGCTTACAGGGGAATTACAATGAGCAGTTCTTC. The chain joins TRBV5-4 to TRBJ2-1; the match to TRBD1 covers 7 bases. V gave up 2 bases and J gave up 4 bases; unmatched junction bases: 3. CDR3 length: 14 residues. Germline-derived CDR1 and CDR2 are SGHNT and YYREEE (reference sequence).

This clonotype was counted many times. This chain uses TRBV5-1 with TRBJ1-1; 8 bases align to TRBD1. This CDR3 has 17 amino acids. The V gene end was trimmed by 4 bases and the J gene end by 4 bases; junction bases not matched to a gene: 15. Germline V gene lookup returns CDR1 SGHRS and CDR2 YFSETQ. The CDR3 sequence: CASSTTTGVTGSTEAFF. The CDR3 DNA reads as TGCGCCAGCAGCACGACGACAGGGGTGACAGGAAGCACTGAAGCTTTCTTT.

The chain employs TRBV29-1 and TRBJ2-5; maybe TRBD1 (6 bases). V was shortened by 6 bases and J by 4 bases, with 12 bases between the two germline ends. The CDR3 covers 12 residues. Germline V CDR1 and CDR2: SQVTM, ANQGSEA. The CDR3 is CSVKGRGETQYF. For the CDR3, the DNA is TGCAGCGTGAAGGGCAGGGGAGAGACCCAGTACTTC.

This clonotype was counted at least ten times. The gene calls are TRBV6-5 and TRBJ1-1; perhaps TRBD1 as D (6 bases). V lost 1 base, J lost 6 bases, and 12 bases lay in between. From germline, CDR1 is MNHEY and CDR2 SVGAGI. This CDR3 region has 14 residues. The CDR3 loop is CASSYWGGSAEAFF. The CDR3 bases are TGTGCCAGCAGTTACTGGGGGGGCAGCGCTGAAGCTTTCTTT.